This T cell receptor beta chain was retrieved from a study of response to subunit inactivated influenza vaccine (dated by TCRdb to 2016 to 2018). Context from the whole study: Deep quantitative T cell receptor repertoire profiling was used in the study to track responses to a trivalent subunit inactivated influenza vaccine.

As concerns this clonotype: Which antigen it targets is not known. Within one base of it there is no much larger clone, and no base qualities were kept.

What the study reported, not specific to this receptor: It was suggested by the authors that each seasonal influenza vaccination may recruit only a limited number of new T cells.

Library preparation used RT-PCR. The reads were generated on an Illumina HiSeq 2500. Starting from the raw public reads, TCRdb applied fastp trimming at Q25, assembled clones with MiXCR and retained in-frame beta chains. Duplicate CDR3 protein sequences are folded into a single record with the most common DNA and genes. The sample has around 530,000 distinct CDR3 sequences on record, about 12% of them singletons. The ten largest clones capture 10% of the sample. The germline V end is reduced by 5 bases and the J end by 3 bases; junction bases left unmatched: 8. Including the terminal cysteine and phenylalanine, the CDR3 comprises 15 residues. Only the CDR3 part of the read is kept: 45 bases, read in frame from the first base. Taken from the germline V gene (reference sequence), the CDR1 and CDR2 loops are DFQATT and SNEGSKA.

This receptor was taken from a middle-aged man who received an inactivated influenza vaccine. Donor details come from another sample of the same person, matched by shared clones. The sequence links TRBV20-1 to TRBJ2-2; TRBD2 fits 8 bases in the junction. The sequencing here drew on PBMCs from blood, taken on the day of vaccination. The CDR3 amino acid sequence is: CSAREGGRHTGELFF. The DNA sequence is given as TGCAGTGCTCGGGAGGGCGGGAGGCACACCGGGGAGCTGTTTTTT.